What follows describes a single TCR beta chain. The antigen remains undetermined. This sample stems from a study of shared clonotypes between healthy human individuals. Study-wide results and caveats: Sorted-subset sequencing was shown by rarefaction to be incomplete despite large depth.

CDR3 size: 14 residues. After removal of 4 bases from V and 7 bases from J, the junction contained 7 bases not matched to a gene. CDR1 and CDR2 (germline): SGHTA, FQGTGA. The data were produced by immunoSEQ multiplex PCR, yet TCRdb's version contains in-frame clones alone and is incomplete. The sample consists of under 2.5 million clones, about 90% of them appearing once. The sequence was obtained from a man aged 18 to 30 in good health. Some clones in this sample may be carry-over from other donors' samples. Sequencing was carried out using naive CD4+ T cells from PBMCs. The sample's subset: CD45RA+ positively selected. The chain joins TRBV7-3 to TRBJ2-1, with 7 bases that match TRBD2. CDR3 bases: TGTGCCAGCAGCTCCGGGGGGAAAGGGAATGAGCAGTTCTTC. Its protein product is CASSSGGKGNEQFF. Complete variable domain (other parts from reference TRBV7-3 and TRBJ2-1): GAGVSQTPSNKVTEKGKYVELRCDPISGHTALYWYRQSLGQGPEFLIYFQGTGAADDSGLPNDRFFAVRPEGSVSTLKIQRTERGDSAVYLCASSSGGKGNEQFFGPGTRLTVL.